The 26 T cell receptor beta chains below all came from one sample that was sequenced in a study of T-cell reconstitution after alpha-beta-depleted transplantation in children (dated by TCRdb to about 2016). The treatment or condition label of this sample denotes: allogeneic hematopoietic cell transplantation with graft depleted of TCRalphabeta T cells and CD19 B cells. Library preparation used PCR. Sequencing relied on an Illumina HiSeq 2500. TCR libraries were prepared with molecular barcoding, using unique molecular identifiers to normalize TCRbeta repertoire quantification. TCRdb reprocessed the public reads (quality trimming at Q25 with fastp, clone calling with MiXCR) and kept in-frame beta chains. Records with the same CDR3 protein are collapsed into one entry carrying the most frequent genes and DNA. The sample table records some 190,000 distinct CDR3 sequences; around 10% of these occur just once. The top ten clonotypes cover over 10% of the sample.

The source material was PBMCs, sampled before TCRalphabeta/CD19-depleted stem cell transplant. The receptors shown here come from a boy aged 2 to 10 with acute myeloid leukemia, due to receive a stem cell transplant.

This clonotype was seen ten or more times. This chain joins TRBV12-3 or TRBV12-4 and TRBJ1-2; 7 nucleotides line up with TRBD1. The CDR3 contains 12 residues. V shed 6 bases and J 3 bases; nucleotides not matched to a gene: 1. In DNA, the CDR3 is TGTGCCAGCAGAGGACAGGACTATGGCTACACCTTC. Its translation is CASRGQDYGYTF.

This clonotype was observed at least ten times. The CDR3 DNA sequence: TGTGCCAGCAGTTTCGCCGGGACAGGGTCCTACGAGCAGTACTTC. Its protein is CASSFAGTGSYEQYF. This chain joins TRBV25-1 and TRBJ2-7, with 9 positions matching TRBD1. The germline CDR1 and CDR2 sequences are MGHDK and SYGVNS. This CDR3 has 15 residues. V gave up 5 bases and J gave up 1 base; unmatched junction bases: 6.

This clonotype was observed at least ten times. V gene TRBV20-1 combines with J gene TRBJ1-5; tentative D call: TRBD1 (6 bases). Germline CDR1 reads DFQATT; CDR2 reads SNEGSKA (reference sequence). Trimming removed 1 base at V and 4 bases at J, with 11 bases between. There are 14 residues in the CDR3. This CDR3 is CSARVGRGNQPQHF. The CDR3 bases are TGCAGTGCTAGAGTTGGCAGGGGTAATCAGCCCCAGCATTTT.

This clonotype was counted ten times or more. The chain carries TRBV7-9 and TRBJ2-5; no definite D call. The CDR3 runs to 15 residues. Germline-derived CDR1 and CDR2 are SEHNR and FQNEAQ (reference sequence). Trimming shortened V by 4 bases and J by 5 bases, and 17 bases separated the two germline ends. CDR3 amino acids: CASSSSLGRTETQYF. CDR3 sequence (DNA): TGTGCCAGCAGCTCCTCCCTGGGCAGGACGGAGACCCAGTACTTC.

This clonotype was counted many times. The chain recombines TRBV10-1 with TRBJ1-2; no definite D call. Germline V gene data show CDR1 as WNHNN and CDR2 as SYGVQD (reference sequence). The CDR3 is 13 amino acids. Trimming left V 4 bases short and J 5 bases short, with 11 bases between. The DNA for the CDR3 is TGCGCCAGCAGTGCAGGTCTGCAATATGGCTACACCTTC. This sequence encodes CASSAGLQYGYTF.

This clonotype has a count of ten or more. The rearrangement joins TRBV12-3 or TRBV12-4 to TRBJ2-7; D is possibly TRBD1 or TRBD2 (5 bases each). Trimming left V 3 bases short and J 5 bases short, with 17 bases between. This CDR3 is built from 15 residues. The CDR3 DNA sequence: TGTGCCAGCAGTTTCTATGGGACCCCGGTGGACGAGCAGTACTTC. It yields the protein CASSFYGTPVDEQYF.

This clonotype was observed many times. The CDR3 sequence is CASSYSKGTQYF. The CDR3 DNA is TGTGCCAGCAGTTACTCGAAGGGGACGCAGTATTTT. J is TRBJ2-3 and V is TRBV6-5, with D maybe TRBD1 (5 bases). Per the germline V gene, CDR1 is MNHEY and CDR2 is SVGAGI. Trimming left V 0 bases short and J 9 bases short, with 7 bases between. The CDR3 extends over 12 amino acids.

This clonotype occurred many times. The junction departs from germline at one end; a sequencing error may be responsible. The chain's CDR3 is CASSPGLTVTQYF. For the CDR3, the DNA is TGCGCCAGCAGCCCGGGCCTCACAGTTACGCAGTATTTT. The chain is built from TRBV5-1 and TRBJ2-3; D ambiguous. The germline V gene has CDR1 SGHRS and CDR2 YFSETQ. The CDR3 is 13 amino acids.

This clonotype was recorded many times. This chain joins TRBV11-2 and TRBJ2-3; a possible D gene is TRBD2 (5 bases). Germline CDR1 is SGHAT and CDR2 is FQNNGV. There are 16 residues in the CDR3. Trimming took off 5 bases at V and 0 bases at J, with 15 bases between the two ends. Written as DNA, the CDR3 is TGTGCCAGCAGCCTAAAGGAGGCAACTAGCACAGATACGCAGTATTTT. Translating gives CASSLKEATSTDTQYF.

This clonotype appeared many times. The gene calls are TRBV7-2 and TRBJ1-1, with 10 bases fitting TRBD1. The CDR3 is 15 amino acids. J was trimmed by 3 bases and V by 5 bases; bases with no gene match: 6. Germline loops: CDR1 SGHTA, CDR2 FQGNSA. CDR3 nucleotides: TGTGCCAGCAGCCCCAAGACAGGGGGCTACACTGAAGCTTTCTTT. Protein sequence: CASSPKTGGYTEAFF.

This clonotype was observed many times. This chain joins TRBV27 and TRBJ2-3, with no clear D. The CDR3 sequence is 13 residues long. Trimming pared 6 bases from V and 6 bases from J, leaving 13 bases between. CDR1 and CDR2 from the germline V gene are MNHEY and SMNVEV (reference sequence). Here the CDR3 DNA reads TGTGCCAGCAGCCAACTCCTTGCGGATACGCAGTATTTT. Protein product: CASSQLLADTQYF.

CDR3 amino acids: CSARDLAGGLDTQYF. The CDR3 region has the DNA TGCAGTGCTAGAGATCTGGCGGGAGGGCTGGACACCCAGTACTTC. V gene TRBV20-1 combines with J gene TRBJ2-5, with 9 bases that match TRBD2. The CDR3 has 15 amino acids. V gave up 0 bases and J gave up 8 bases; unmatched junction bases: 10. The germline gives CDR1 DFQATT, CDR2 SNEGSKA (reference sequence).

This clonotype was observed many times. This chain links TRBV6-5 with TRBJ2-2, with 9 bases that match TRBD1. The length of the CDR3 is 14 residues. After removal of 7 bases from V and 6 bases from J, the junction contained 6 bases not matched to a gene. The V gene's germline CDR1 is MNHEY and CDR2 SVGAGI. The CDR3 bases are TGTGCCAGCAAAAAGCGACAGGGGGCCGGGGAGCTGTTTTTT. Amino acid sequence: CASKKRQGAGELFF.

This clonotype was seen many times. The rearrangement uses TRBV13 and TRBJ1-6; no firm D call. The germline V gene encodes CDR1 PRHDT and CDR2 FYEKMQ (reference sequence). Trimming removed 1 base from V and 7 bases from J, with 5 bases in between. The CDR3 spans 13 residues. The CDR3 DNA sequence: TGTGCCAGCAGCTTAGTACAGAATTCACCCCTCCACTTT. Translation gives CASSLVQNSPLHF.

This clonotype appeared many times. The gene calls are TRBV2 and TRBJ2-2; D is ambiguous. This CDR3 contains 14 residues. Deletions cut 8 bases from V and 2 bases from J, with 12 bases between. Germline CDR1 and CDR2: SNHLY and FYNNEI. The DNA for the CDR3 is TGTGCCAGCGTTACCTTGGGAAACACCGGGGAGCTGTTTTTT. It specifies CASVTLGNTGELFF.

This clonotype showed up many times. This chain joins TRBV5-1 and TRBJ1-6; D gene unclear. CDR1 SGHRS and CDR2 YFSETQ come from the germline V gene. The CDR3 consists of 13 residues. The V and J ends lost 4 bases and 11 bases respectively, with 13 bases between them. CDR3 nucleotide sequence: TGCGCCAGCAGCGTAACCCACGAGACACCCCTCCACTTT. The encoded protein is CASSVTHETPLHF.

This clonotype is medium-sized. V usage is TRBV27 and J usage is TRBJ1-5; D is uncertain. The CDR3 has 12 amino acids. Per germline, CDR1 MNHEY and CDR2 SMNVEV (reference sequence). Between the trimmed V and J ends, which lost 5 bases and 8 bases, there was a span of 10 bases. CDR3 in DNA: TGTGCCAGCAGTCTCATTGGGGAGCCCCAGCATTTT. Translated: CASSLIGEPQHF.

This clonotype has at least ten counts. This chain joins TRBV20-1 and TRBJ2-1; D uncertain. V was cut by 6 bases and J by 3 bases, with 6 bases left in between. The CDR3 covers 11 residues. Germline V CDR1 and CDR2: DFQATT, SNEGSKA (reference sequence). The CDR3 region has the DNA TGCAGTGCCGGGCACTACAATGAGCAGTTCTTC. As protein: CSAGHYNEQFF.

This clonotype has ten or more counts. The chain joins TRBV20-1 to TRBJ2-7; a weak D match, TRBD1 (6 bases). The CDR3 is made up of 13 amino acids. CDR1 is DFQATT, CDR2 SNEGSKA, per germline (reference sequence). V was cut by 6 bases and J by 6 bases, with 18 bases left in between. The CDR3 spells CSARDRLDTEQYV. The DNA of the CDR3 is TGCAGTGCCCGAGACAGGTTAGATACCGAGCAGTACGTC.

As to this clonotype: Germline and junction disagree at one end, which may indicate a read error. The rearrangement joins TRBV20-1 to TRBJ2-2; D may be TRBD2 (6 bases). This CDR3 has 16 amino acids. Germline V gene sequence: CDR1 DFQATT, CDR2 SNEGSKA (reference sequence). The DNA of the CDR3 is TGCTGTGCTCCAGAGATCGGAGGGTCGAACACCGGGGAGCTGTTTTTT. Translation gives CCAPEIGGSNTGELFF.

V and J are TRBV7-3 and TRBJ2-3, with D possibly being TRBD2 (7 bases). The CDR3 extends over 14 amino acids. Germline V gives CDR1 SGHTA, CDR2 FQGTGA. Trimming shortened V by 5 bases and J by 14 bases, and 23 bases separated the two germline ends. The DNA for the CDR3 is TGTGCCAGCAGCCCTGCCGGGGGGCATCAGGAAAGGTATTTT. Translating gives CASSPAGGHQERYF.

This clonotype has at least ten counts. This chain joins TRBV3-1 and TRBJ1-2; the match to TRBD1 covers 10 bases. Germline trimming cut 3 bases from V and 5 bases from J; bases unmatched to any gene: 9. The CDR3 loop spans 16 amino acids. CDR1 LGHDT and CDR2 YNNKEL come from the germline V gene (reference sequence). In DNA, the CDR3 is TGTGCCAGCAGCCATGCCGGGGACAGGGGAACGTATGGCTACACCTTC. It specifies CASSHAGDRGTYGYTF.

In this sample, this clonotype turned up many times. The V gene is TRBV4-2, the J gene TRBJ2-6; D is undetermined. This CDR3 comprises 16 residues. CDR1 and CDR2 (germline): LGHNA, YNFKEQ. V lost 1 base to trimming and J lost 0 bases, with 7 bases between them. The CDR3 sequence: CASSQVVGSGANVLTF. The CDR3 bases are TGTGCCAGCAGCCAAGTTGTGGGCTCTGGGGCCAACGTCCTGACTTTC.

This clonotype was seen repeatedly, ten times or more. The rearrangement uses TRBV21-1 and TRBJ2-4. The J call may be in error: the DNA end matches TRBJ2-1 better. TRBV21-1 is tagged as a pseudogene. This CDR3 has 11 amino acids. As DNA, the CDR3 is TGTGCCAGCAGCAGCGTAGGAAACCAGTTCTTC. Amino acids: CASSSVGNQFF.

This clonotype has a count of ten or more. V is TRBV4-1 and J is TRBJ1-2; possibly TRBD1 for D (5 bases). This CDR3 has 15 amino acids. Trimming took off 3 bases at V and 5 bases at J, with 16 bases between the two ends. Germline V gene lookup returns CDR1 MGHRA and CDR2 YSYEKL. CDR3 in amino acids: CASSQARATGYGYTF. The CDR3 DNA is TGCGCCAGCAGCCAGGCCAGGGCCACTGGGTATGGCTACACCTTC.

This clonotype has only a few counts. This chain joins TRBV4-1 and TRBJ2-2; 9 bases match TRBD2. J lost 0 bases, V lost 3 bases, and 2 bases had no gene match. The CDR3 is made up of 16 amino acids. Germline V gene lookup returns CDR1 MGHRA and CDR2 YSYEKL. The CDR3: CASSHLAGANTGELFF. The DNA for the CDR3 is TGCGCCAGCAGCCATTTAGCGGGGGCGAACACCGGGGAGCTGTTTTTT.